The 28 T cell receptor beta chains in this list originate from one sample, sequenced in a study of blood T cell repertoires in COVID-19. Libraries were prepared by immunoSEQ multiplex PCR; TCRdb keeps only in-frame clonotypes and omits some of them. The sample carries a few hundred thousand clones, nearly 90% recorded once. Sequencing was carried out using PBMCs or T cells enriched from blood (not recorded which). The receptor set was obtained from a woman between 25 and 40 years old who had recovered from COVID-19.

The rearrangement links TRBV4-1 to TRBJ2-7, with TRBD1 matching over 8 bases. The V gene end was trimmed by 4 bases and the J gene end by 4 bases; junction bases not matched to a gene: 6. Per the germline V gene, CDR1 is MGHRA and CDR2 is YSYEKL. The CDR3 runs 14 residues. Written as DNA, the CDR3 is TGCGCCAGCAGCCCTCAGGGGGCGAGTTACGAGCAGTACTTC. As protein: CASSPQGASYEQYF.

V gene TRBV27 combines with J gene TRBJ2-7; 7 bases map to TRBD1. V dropped 4 bases and J dropped 2; count of bases not matched to a gene: 2. The CDR3 has 13 amino acids. Germline loops: CDR1 MNHEY, CDR2 SMNVEV (reference sequence). The CDR3 bases are TGTGCCAGCAGTTGGGACAGAGCCTACGAGCAGTACTTC. Protein product: CASSWDRAYEQYF.

A few counts support this clone. V gene TRBV7-2 combines with J gene TRBJ2-5, with no clear D. Germline V gene sequence: CDR1 SGHTA, CDR2 FQGNSA. V was trimmed by 1 base and J by 5 bases, leaving 8 bases between them. The CDR3 has 13 residues. CDR3 DNA sequence: TGTGCCAGCAGCTTAGGCGTTTCGGAGACCCAGTACTTC. It translates to CASSLGVSETQYF. Full variable domain (remainder filled in from reference TRBV7-2 and TRBJ2-5): GAGVSQSPSNKVTEKGKDVELRCDPISGHTALYWYRQSLGQGLEFLIYFQGNSAPDKSGLPSDRFSAERTGGSVSTLTIQRTQQEDSAVYLCASSLGVSETQYFGPGTRLLVL.

The genes are TRBV9 and TRBJ2-7; 8 bases are shared with TRBD1. Germline V lookup: CDR1 SGDLS, CDR2 YYNGEE. The CDR3 runs 16 residues. The V gene end was trimmed by 0 bases and the J gene end by 3 bases; junction bases not matched to a gene: 8. The CDR3 sequence is CASSVGGQGAVYEQYF. DNA for the CDR3: TGTGCCAGCAGCGTAGGGGGGCAGGGGGCCGTCTACGAGCAGTACTTC.

Only one count was recorded for this clone. This sequence joins TRBV30 and TRBJ1-2, with D possibly matching TRBD1 (5 bases). This CDR3 is built from 13 residues. V lost 5 bases, J lost 2 bases, and 12 bases lay in between. Germline values: CDR1 GTSNPN, CDR2 SVGIG (reference sequence). The DNA of the CDR3 is TGTGCCTGGGGGGCACAGGAGAACTATGGCTACACCTTC. Protein product: CAWGAQENYGYTF.

The rearrangement links TRBV4-2 to TRBJ1-1; perhaps TRBD1 as D (5 bases). The CDR3 runs 15 residues. The germline V and J ends were trimmed by 0 bases and 4 bases, with 12 bases remaining between them. Germline V gene sequence: CDR1 LGHNA, CDR2 YNFKEQ. The CDR3 nucleotides read TGTGCCAGCAGCCAAGAATTGGGGGGGGGCACTGAAGCTTTCTTT. Its protein is CASSQELGGGTEAFF.

In this sample, this clone turned up once. This chain connects TRBV9 to TRBJ1-1; maybe TRBD1 (6 bases). This CDR3 spans 15 amino acids. V shed 6 bases and J shed 0 bases, with 15 bases lying between them. CDR1 and CDR2 (germline): SGDLS, YYNGEE. The CDR3 here is CASTKGGPLNTEAFF. The CDR3 nucleotides are TGTGCCAGCACTAAAGGGGGACCTCTGAACACTGAAGCTTTCTTT.

This rearrangement joins TRBV6-6 to TRBJ2-3; D possibly corresponds to TRBD1 (5 bases). V lost 2 bases and J lost 2, with 11 bases in between. The germline gives CDR1 MNHNY, CDR2 SVGAGI (reference sequence). The CDR3 covers 15 residues. For the CDR3, the DNA is TGTGCCAGCAGTTACGTGGGCAGGGTCACAGATACGCAGTATTTT. Its translation is CASSYVGRVTDTQYF.

As for this clone: This sample also contains other DNA sequences that code for the same CDR3. The chain uses TRBV9 and TRBJ1-3; D is unresolved. The V and J ends lost 2 bases and 4 bases respectively, with 7 bases between them. In germline, CDR1 is SGDLS, CDR2 YYNGEE. CDR3 length equals 13 residues. CDR3 residues: CASSVAAGNTIYF. The CDR3, as DNA: TGTGCCAGCAGCGTTGCGGCCGGAAACACCATATATTTT.

V is TRBV9 and J is TRBJ2-3, with TRBD2 identical over 15 bases. The V and J ends lost 3 bases and 6 bases, in that order; junction bases with no gene match: 2. CDR1 and CDR2 (germline): SGDLS, YYNGEE. The length of the CDR3 is 15 residues. The CDR3 sequence: CASSEGTSGGDTQYF. DNA for the CDR3: TGTGCCAGCAGCGAAGGGACTAGCGGGGGGGATACGCAGTATTTT.

The genes are TRBV6-2 or TRBV6-3 and TRBJ2-5, with 11 nucleotides matching TRBD2. Per germline, CDR1 MNHEY and CDR2 SVGEGT. The CDR3 spans 16 residues. Losses at the gene ends were 6 bases for V and 5 bases for J; bases not matched to a gene: 11. This chain's CDR3 is CASSPSTSGVHETQYF. Here the CDR3 DNA reads TGTGCCAGCAGCCCTTCGACTAGCGGGGTTCATGAGACCCAGTACTTC.

The J gene is TRBJ1-3, the V gene TRBV30; D remains unclear. Trimming pared 4 bases from V and 4 bases from J, leaving 17 bases between. The CDR3 runs 15 residues. CDR1 GTSNPN and CDR2 SVGIG come from the germline V gene (reference sequence). The CDR3 DNA is TGTGCCTGGAATTTGGTGCCTAATTCGGGAAACACCATATATTTT. Translating gives CAWNLVPNSGNTIYF.

This clone was seen only once. The chain recombines TRBV4-1 with TRBJ1-5, with 11 nucleotides matching TRBD1. There are 15 residues in the CDR3. Germline V gene data show CDR1 as MGHRA and CDR2 as YSYEKL. J was trimmed by 11 bases and V by 5 bases; bases with no gene match: 11. CDR3 residues: CASSGGGQGGTAQHF. The CDR3 DNA reads as TGCGCCAGCAGCGGAGGGGGACAGGGGGGGACGGCCCAGCATTTT.

In its sample, this clone was seen a few times. The chain carries TRBV7-2 and TRBJ1-4; D possibly corresponds to TRBD1 (5 bases). The CDR3 loop spans 15 amino acids. V was pared by 5 bases and J by 5 bases, with 15 bases between. The germline V gene encodes CDR1 SGHTA and CDR2 FQGNSA. The CDR3, as DNA: TGTGCCAGCAGCCGGTGGACACGGGGGAATGAAAAACTGTTTTTT. It translates to CASSRWTRGNEKLFF. Full variable domain (missing parts from reference TRBV7-2 and TRBJ1-4): GAGVSQSPSNKVTEKGKDVELRCDPISGHTALYWYRQSLGQGLEFLIYFQGNSAPDKSGLPSDRFSAERTGGSVSTLTIQRTQQEDSAVYLCASSRWTRGNEKLFFGSGTQLSVL.

The chain joins TRBV1 to TRBJ2-5; no check of the table's D call, TRBD2, against the DNA was made. TRBV1 is designated a pseudogene. The CDR3 runs 18 residues. This CDR3 is CTSSQEALAGALQETQYF. In DNA form, the CDR3 reads TGCACCAGCAGCCAAGAGGCACTAGCGGGGGCCCTCCAAGAGACCCAGTACTTC.

The chain links TRBV7-2 to TRBJ2-7; 9 positions agree with TRBD1. This CDR3 contains 15 residues. With 4 bases clipped from V and 2 bases from J, the junction kept 6 bases outside the gene matches. Germline V gene data show CDR1 as SGHTA and CDR2 as FQGNSA. CDR3 protein: CASSWGGTGTYEQYF. The CDR3 DNA reads as TGTGCCAGCAGCTGGGGTGGGACAGGGACCTACGAGCAGTACTTC.

The rearrangement links TRBV2 to TRBJ1-2; no clear D. CDR3 length: 15 residues. Trimming took off 2 bases at V and 4 bases at J, with 14 bases between the two ends. Germline V CDR1 and CDR2: SNHLY, FYNNEI. CDR3 sequence (DNA): TGTGCCAGCAGTGAACAGAGGGTGGTTAGCTATGGCTACACCTTC. Its translation: CASSEQRVVSYGYTF.

The genes are TRBV14 and TRBJ1-1; no firm D call. The CDR3 loop spans 13 amino acids. In germline, CDR1 is SGHDN, CDR2 FVKESK. Trimming took off 4 bases at V and 6 bases at J, with 12 bases between the two ends. CDR3: CASSPQLNPEAFF. The CDR3 nucleotides read TGTGCCAGCAGCCCCCAGTTAAATCCTGAAGCTTTCTTT.

The chain uses TRBV7-9 and TRBJ1-2, with TRBD1 identical over 7 bases. V lost 3 bases to trimming and J lost 7 bases; unmatched junction nucleotides: 11. Germline V gives CDR1 SEHNR, CDR2 FQNEAQ (reference sequence). The CDR3 is 15 residues long. CDR3 sequence reads: CASSFASGTVRGYTF. The CDR3 region has the DNA TGTGCCAGCAGCTTCGCCTCCGGGACAGTACGTGGCTACACCTTC.

This chain connects TRBV18 to TRBJ1-2, with no clear D. CDR1 is KGHSH, CDR2 LQKENI, per germline. The CDR3 spans 16 residues. Trimming cost V 3 bases and J 4 bases, with 18 bases left between them. The CDR3 is CASSPLTGSLGYGYTF. Here the CDR3 DNA reads TGTGCCAGCTCACCTTTAACCGGGAGCTTGGGCTATGGCTACACCTTC.

V is TRBV7-9 and J is TRBJ2-5, with TRBD2 matching 8 bases. Germline V gives CDR1 SEHNR, CDR2 FQNEAQ (reference sequence). The CDR3 totals 16 residues. The ends lost 0 bases at V and 4 bases at J; junction bases unmatched: 7. The CDR3 spells CASSLALRGGRETQYF. In DNA, the CDR3 is TGTGCCAGCAGCTTAGCCCTCCGGGGGGGACGAGAGACCCAGTACTTC.

This clone appeared a single time. The chain recombines TRBV7-3 with TRBJ2-3; weak D call: TRBD1 (5 bases). This CDR3 spans 14 amino acids. The germline V gene encodes CDR1 SGHTA and CDR2 FQGTGA. V was clipped by 5 bases and J by 3 bases, with 12 bases between them. The chain's CDR3 is CASSQAGYTDTQYF. The CDR3 DNA reads TGTGCCAGCAGCCAGGCAGGGTATACAGATACGCAGTATTTT.

The V call is TRBV11-2, the J call TRBJ2-4; TRBD2 aligns across 10 bases. This CDR3 has 17 amino acids. Germline CDR1 SGHAT, CDR2 FQNNGV. Trimming at V came to 0 bases and at J to 9 bases, leaving 11 bases not matched to a gene. The CDR3, as DNA: TGTGCCAGCAGCTTAGATAGAGCGGGGGGGTTCGTCGGCATTCAGTACTTC. Translation gives CASSLDRAGGFVGIQYF.

V and J are TRBV7-2 and TRBJ2-7; D perhaps matches TRBD2 (6 bases). The germline V gene encodes CDR1 SGHTA and CDR2 FQGNSA. The V gene lost 5 bases and the J gene lost 12 bases, with 20 bases spanning the gap. The CDR3 consists of 13 residues. CDR3 amino acids: CASSTGETRSRYF. In nucleotides, the CDR3 is TGTGCCAGCAGCACGGGGGAGACTAGATCGCGGTACTTC. Combining the CDR3 with reference TRBV7-2 and TRBJ2-7 gives the whole variable domain GAGVSQSPSNKVTEKGKDVELRCDPISGHTALYWYRQSLGQGLEFLIYFQGNSAPDKSGLPSDRFSAERTGGSVSTLTIQRTQQEDSAVYLCASSTGETRSRYFGPGTRLTVT.

The V gene is TRBV3-1 (or the pseudogene TRBV3-2), the J gene TRBJ1-1; perhaps TRBD1 as D (5 bases). The germline V and J ends were trimmed by 0 bases and 1 base, with 15 bases remaining between them. Germline CDR1 reads LGHDT; CDR2 reads YNNKEL (reference sequence). The CDR3 runs to 17 residues. CDR3 sequence (DNA): TGTGCCAGCAGCCAAGACCAGGGCAGGGTGAGGAACACTGAAGCTTTCTTT. Its protein is CASSQDQGRVRNTEAFF.

The chain recombines TRBV6-1 with TRBJ2-5; D gene ambiguous. V dropped 3 bases and J dropped 4 bases, with 3 bases sitting between them. Germline CDR1 is MNHNS and CDR2 is SASEGT. The CDR3 totals 11 residues. CDR3 coding DNA: TGTGCCAGCAGTGATCGAGAGACCCAGTACTTC. It translates to CASSDRETQYF.

The CDR3 protein is CASSPRPGQGAQGTGELFF. The CDR3 DNA sequence: TGTGCCAGCAGCCCGCGGCCGGGACAGGGGGCGCAGGGCACCGGGGAGCTGTTTTTT. This rearrangement joins TRBV7-3 to TRBJ2-2, with 12 bases identical to TRBD1. This CDR3 is built from 19 residues. V lost 5 bases, J lost 4 bases, and 14 bases stayed unmatched. The germline V gene encodes CDR1 SGHTA and CDR2 FQGTGA.

The chain carries TRBV7-2 and TRBJ2-7; 8 bases line up with TRBD1. V shed 3 bases, J shed 0 bases, and the junction held 4 bases outside the gene matches. The CDR3 runs 15 residues. The germline gives CDR1 SGHTA, CDR2 FQGNSA. For the CDR3, the DNA is TGTGCCAGCAGCTTGCGGGACAGGAGCTCCTACGAGCAGTACTTC. Translating it yields CASSLRDRSSYEQYF. The full variable domain, completed using reference TRBV7-2 and TRBJ2-7, is GAGVSQSPSNKVTEKGKDVELRCDPISGHTALYWYRQSLGQGLEFLIYFQGNSAPDKSGLPSDRFSAERTGGSVSTLTIQRTQQEDSAVYLCASSLRDRSSYEQYFGPGTRLTVT.